Below are 20 T cell receptor beta chains sequenced from a single sample in a study of long-term antiretroviral therapy in people with HIV (dated by TCRdb to the early 2020s). The immunoSEQ hsTCRB v3.0 assay was used at survey level resolution for TRB variable region sequencing. The clones in this table, taken by TCRdb from immuneACCESS, are in-frame only. Not every clone is retained; where verified, under half of the shortfall comes from an unresolved V gene, and the cause of the rest is unknown. The sample table shows around 17,000 clones, and around 90% are seen once. The ten largest clones capture more than 10% of the sample. The sample consisted of unsorted PBMCs, taken 6.9 years after starting antiretroviral therapy. These receptors all stem from a man aged 45 to 65 with HIV.

The chain's CDR3 is CASSRGAGYNEQFF. CDR3 sequence (DNA): TGTGCCAGCAGTCGGGGGGCGGGATACAATGAGCAGTTCTTC. V usage is TRBV27 and J usage is TRBJ2-1, with D possibly being TRBD2 (7 bases). Per the germline V gene, CDR1 is MNHEY and CDR2 is SMNVEV (reference sequence). There are 14 residues in the CDR3. The ends were cut back, 5 bases at V and 4 bases at J, with 12 bases in the middle.

This rearrangement joins TRBV27 to TRBJ2-7, with D perhaps matching TRBD2 (6 bases). This CDR3 has 13 residues. With 7 bases removed from V and 6 bases from J, the gap between germline ends came to 16 bases. Germline values: CDR1 MNHEY, CDR2 SMNVEV (reference sequence). The DNA for the CDR3 is TGTGCCAGCACCCGGATGGAGGGGCGCGAGCAGTACTTC. Translated: CASTRMEGREQYF.

CDR3 sequence (DNA): TGTGCCAGCAGCTTAGCAACTAGGGGACAGAGCTCTGGAAACACCATATATTTT. Translating it yields CASSLATRGQSSGNTIYF. This chain connects TRBV7-9 to TRBJ1-3; the match to TRBD1 covers 7 bases. V lost 0 bases to trimming and J lost 0 bases; unmatched junction nucleotides: 8. Germline CDR1 and CDR2: SEHNR and FQNEAQ (reference sequence). This CDR3 has 18 amino acids.

This chain uses TRBV18 with TRBJ2-4; 11 bases line up with TRBD2. CDR1 and CDR2 (germline): KGHSH, LQKENI. V shed 6 bases, J shed 7 bases, and the junction held 17 bases outside the gene matches. This CDR3 has 18 amino acids. CDR3 DNA sequence: TGTGCCAGCTCTTCTCAAGTCCTAGCGGGAGGAGCGAAGAACATTCAGTACTTC. Protein: CASSSQVLAGGAKNIQYF. The full variable domain, rest sourced from reference TRBV18 and TRBJ2-4, is NAGVMQNPRHLVRRRGQEARLRCSPMKGHSHVYWYRQLPEEGLKFMVYLQKENIIDESGMPKERFSAEFPKEGPSILRIQQVVRGDSAAYFCASSSQVLAGGAKNIQYFGAGTRLSVL.

V usage is TRBV7-8 and J usage is TRBJ2-7; TRBD2 might be the D (5 bases). Looked up from germline, CDR1 is SGHVS and CDR2 is FQNEAQ. V lost 1 base and J lost 2, with 9 bases in between. This CDR3 is built from 14 residues. CDR3 region: CASSLVGGPYEQYF. CDR3 in DNA: TGTGCCAGCAGCTTAGTAGGCGGGCCCTACGAGCAGTACTTC. The variable domain in full, with the rest retrieved from reference TRBV7-8 and TRBJ2-7, is GAGVSQSPRYKVAKRGQDVALRCDPISGHVSLFWYQQALGQGPEFLTYFQNEAQLDKSGLPSDRFFAERPEGSVSTLKIQRTQQEDSAVYLCASSLVGGPYEQYFGPGTRLTVT.

The chain is built from TRBV7-2 and TRBJ1-2; no clear D gene. V lost 5 bases and J 4 bases, leaving 14 bases between the germline ends. CDR1 and CDR2 from the germline V gene are SGHTA and FQGNSA. The CDR3 spans 14 residues. CDR3 protein: CASSASWSGYGYTF. DNA for the CDR3: TGTGCCAGCAGCGCGTCGTGGAGCGGCTATGGCTACACCTTC.

The J gene is TRBJ2-7, the V gene TRBV5-1, with D maybe TRBD1 (6 bases). Per germline, CDR1 SGHRS and CDR2 YFSETQ. Trimming took 0 bases from V and 3 from J, leaving 10 bases between them. The length of the CDR3 is 14 residues. The CDR3 is CASSLGQGIYEQYF. CDR3 DNA: TGCGCCAGCAGCTTGGGGCAGGGGATCTACGAGCAGTACTTC.

Written as DNA, the CDR3 is TGTGCCAGCAGCCAAGAAGGGACCCAGCATTTT. Translated, it gives CASSQEGTQHF. V gene TRBV4-2 combines with J gene TRBJ1-5; D is undetermined. The CDR3 extends over 11 amino acids. Trimming pared 0 bases from V and 11 bases from J, leaving 5 bases between. Germline CDR1 reads LGHNA; CDR2 reads YNFKEQ.

The chain uses TRBV15 and TRBJ2-5; 13 nucleotides line up with TRBD2. Germline CDR1 LNHNV, CDR2 YYDKDF (reference sequence). The V gene end was trimmed by 2 bases and the J gene end by 2 bases; junction bases not matched to a gene: 2. This CDR3 is 16 amino acids long. CDR3 sequence reads: CATSRRTSGGQETQYF. The CDR3 region has the DNA TGTGCCACCAGCAGAAGGACTAGCGGGGGACAAGAGACCCAGTACTTC. The entire variable domain, with the rest obtained from reference TRBV15 and TRBJ2-5, is as follows: DAMVIQNPRYQVTQFGKPVTLSCSQTLNHNVMYWYQQKSSQAPKLLFHYYDKDFNNEADTPDNFQSRRPNTSFCFLDIRSPGLGDTAMYLCATSRRTSGGQETQYFGPGTRLLVL.

The genes are TRBV28 and TRBJ2-5, with a possible D match to TRBD2 (5 bases). Deletions cut 7 bases from V and 1 base from J, with 7 bases between. This CDR3 comprises 12 residues. From germline, CDR1 is MDHEN and CDR2 SYDVKM. DNA of the CDR3: TGTGCCAGCAAAGCGGTCCAAGAGACCCAGTACTTC. Protein sequence: CASKAVQETQYF. Full variable domain (missing parts from reference TRBV28 and TRBJ2-5): DVKVTQSSRYLVKRTGEKVFLECVQDMDHENMFWYRQDPGLGLRLIYFSYDVKMKEKGDIPEGYSVSREKKERFSLILESASTNQTSMYLCASKAVQETQYFGPGTRLLVL.

The chain employs TRBV29-1 and TRBJ2-1; TRBD2 is a possible D gene (6 bases). V lost 7 bases to trimming and J lost 0 bases, with 22 bases between them. Germline loops: CDR1 SQVTM, CDR2 ANQGSEA. The CDR3 has 17 residues. CDR3 nucleotide sequence: TGCAGCGGGGGGGAGACAAGAACGCGGAGCTCCTACAATGAGCAGTTCTTC. The encoded protein is CSGGETRTRSSYNEQFF.

This chain's CDR3 is CASSFPPGARGNEQFF. In nucleotides, the CDR3 is TGTGCCAGCAGCTTCCCCCCAGGGGCCCGAGGGAATGAGCAGTTCTTC. V is TRBV7-2 and J is TRBJ2-1; possible D gene TRBD1, 6 bases. Trimming stripped 3 bases from V and 7 bases from J, with 19 bases between. CDR3 size: 16 residues. Germline CDR1 SGHTA, CDR2 FQGNSA.

This chain connects TRBV6-1 to TRBJ2-1; D remains ambiguous. Germline V gene data show CDR1 as MNHNS and CDR2 as SASEGT. V shed 6 bases and J shed 6 bases, with 12 bases lying between them. The CDR3 length is 13 residues. This CDR3 reads CASRVREGNEQFF. The DNA of the CDR3 is TGTGCCAGCAGGGTGAGAGAAGGCAATGAGCAGTTCTTC.

This clone showed up just a few times. This chain connects TRBV5-1 to TRBJ2-2; either TRBD1 or TRBD2 may fit D (5 bases each). CDR1 and CDR2 from the germline V gene are SGHRS and YFSETQ. CDR3 length equals 16 residues. The germline V and J ends were trimmed by 0 bases and 0 bases, with 9 bases remaining between them. The CDR3 spells CASSLGGTTNTGELFF. CDR3 bases: TGCGCCAGCAGCTTGGGAGGGACCACGAACACCGGGGAGCTGTTTTTT.

The chain recombines TRBV7-3 with TRBJ1-2; TRBD1 is a possible D gene (5 bases). V was cut by 2 bases and J by 8 bases, with 12 bases left in between. The length of the CDR3 is 13 residues. CDR1 and CDR2 (germline): SGHTA, FQGTGA. CDR3 loop: CASSLGWGEGYTF. CDR3 in DNA: TGTGCCAGCAGCTTAGGTTGGGGGGAAGGCTACACCTTC. The full variable domain, completed using reference TRBV7-3 and TRBJ1-2, is GAGVSQTPSNKVTEKGKYVELRCDPISGHTALYWYRQSLGQGPEFLIYFQGTGAADDSGLPNDRFFAVRPEGSVSTLKIQRTERGDSAVYLCASSLGWGEGYTFGSGTRLTVV.

The chain combines TRBV7-2 with TRBJ2-1, with 8 bases matching TRBD2. CDR1 and CDR2 (germline): SGHTA, FQGNSA. The CDR3 sequence is 15 residues long. V was pared by 5 bases and J by 0 bases, with 3 bases of the junction left unmatched. The CDR3 nucleotides read TGTGCCAGCAGCCGTAGCGGGACCTCCTACAATGAGCAGTTCTTC. This translates into CASSRSGTSYNEQFF.

The V and J genes are TRBV6-1 and TRBJ1-2; tentative D call: TRBD1 (5 bases). The CDR3 spans 14 residues. Germline CDR1 and CDR2: MNHNS and SASEGT. V was clipped by 0 bases and J by 2 bases, with 7 bases between them. CDR3 sequence (DNA): TGTGCCAGCAGTGAAGCACAGGAGAACTATGGCTACACCTTC. Translating it yields CASSEAQENYGYTF.

The V and J genes are TRBV27 and TRBJ2-5; 7 nucleotides match TRBD2. The DNA end is more similar to TRBJ2-7, so the J call may be wrong. The CDR3 contains 15 residues. The germline V gene has CDR1 MNHEY and CDR2 SMNVEV (reference sequence). CDR3 amino acids: CASTLLAGEGLEQYF. Written as DNA, the CDR3 is TGTGCCAGCACCCTCCTGGCGGGAGAGGGGCTCGAGCAGTACTTC.

The gene calls are TRBV6-5 and TRBJ2-2, with D unresolved. V was cut by 8 bases and J by 7 bases, with 14 bases left in between. The CDR3 length is 13 residues. CDR1 is MNHEY and CDR2 is SVGAGI in the germline V gene. The CDR3 region has the DNA TGTGCCAGCCACAAGATGAATATCGGGGAGCTGTTTTTT. As protein: CASHKMNIGELFF.

This clone is labeled large. The sample has other DNA sequences that encode this CDR3 too. The V gene is TRBV27, the J gene TRBJ2-1; 8 positions agree with TRBD2. The CDR3 covers 15 residues. J gave up 3 bases and V 3 bases, and 4 bases lay outside the gene matches. Looked up from germline, CDR1 is MNHEY and CDR2 is SMNVEV (reference sequence). The chain's CDR3 is CASSFPSGRYNEQFF. DNA for the CDR3: TGTGCCAGCAGTTTTCCTAGCGGGCGCTACAATGAGCAGTTCTTC.